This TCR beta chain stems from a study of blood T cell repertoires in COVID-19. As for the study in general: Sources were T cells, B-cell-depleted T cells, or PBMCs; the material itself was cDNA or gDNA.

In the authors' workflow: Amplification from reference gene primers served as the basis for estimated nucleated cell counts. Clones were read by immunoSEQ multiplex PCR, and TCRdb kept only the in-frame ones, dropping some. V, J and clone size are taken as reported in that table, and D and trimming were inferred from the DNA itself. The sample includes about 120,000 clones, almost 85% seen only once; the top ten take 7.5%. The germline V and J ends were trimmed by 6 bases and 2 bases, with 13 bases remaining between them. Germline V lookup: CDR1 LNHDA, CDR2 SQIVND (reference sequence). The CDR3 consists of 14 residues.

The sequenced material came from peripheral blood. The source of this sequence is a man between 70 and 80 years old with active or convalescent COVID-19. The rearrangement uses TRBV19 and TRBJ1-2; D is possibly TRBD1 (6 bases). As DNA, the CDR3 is TGTGCCAGTAGAAAGGACAGACAGAACTATGGCTACACCTTC. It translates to CASRKDRQNYGYTF.